The 27 T cell receptor beta chains given below trace back to one sample, sequenced in a study of cytomegalovirus exposure and HLA in healthy donors. A multiplex PCR was run with 60 Vbeta primers and 13 Jbeta primers. Measured with immunoSEQ multiplex PCR; TCRdb has only the in-frame clones, and not every one. Among about 140,000 clones listed, roughly three fifths were seen once. The source material was PBMCs. The receptor set was obtained from a male donor in good health and CMV-seronegative.

V and J are TRBV19 and TRBJ2-7, with 7 bases lining up with TRBD1. This CDR3 region has 15 residues. Germline V lookup: CDR1 LNHDA, CDR2 SQIVND (reference sequence). V dropped 1 base and J dropped 6; count of bases not matched to a gene: 9. CDR3 sequence (DNA): TGTGCCAGTAGTATAGCGGCAGGGGGATCCGGCGAGCAGTACTTC. Amino acids: CASSIAAGGSGEQYF.

Written as DNA, the CDR3 is TGTGCCAGCAGTCCCAGTCTGGCAGGGAATCAGCCCCAGCATTTT. Its protein product is CASSPSLAGNQPQHF. The chain combines TRBV2 with TRBJ1-5, with a tentative D call TRBD1 (5 bases). V was clipped by 5 bases and J by 4 bases, with 15 bases between them. The CDR3 consists of 15 residues. Germline-derived CDR1 and CDR2 are SNHLY and FYNNEI.

The CDR3: CSVGTSEETQYF. For the CDR3, the DNA is TGCAGCGTCGGGACTAGCGAGGAGACCCAGTACTTC. J is TRBJ2-5 and V is TRBV29-1; 10 bases map to TRBD2. Trimming at V came to 6 bases and at J to 5 bases, leaving 3 bases not matched to a gene. CDR3 length: 12 residues. The germline CDR1 and CDR2 sequences are SQVTM and ANQGSEA.

A word on this clone: Compared with germline, one end of the junction differs, possibly owing to a read error. V usage is TRBV7-7 and J usage is TRBJ2-5, with TRBD2 identical over 8 bases. The germline CDR1 and CDR2 sequences are SSHAT and FNYEAQ (reference sequence). This CDR3 region has 15 residues. Here the CDR3 reads CASSPRTSRVGTQYF. The CDR3 nucleotides are TGTGCTAGCAGCCCAAGGACTAGCAGGGTGGGGACCCAGTACTTC.

The V gene is TRBV7-3, the J gene TRBJ1-1; 8 bases line up with TRBD1. Germline V gene data show CDR1 as SGHTA and CDR2 as FQGTGA. This CDR3 contains 16 residues. Trimming cost V 4 bases and J 0 bases; bases outside gene matches: 7. CDR3 nucleotide sequence: TGTGCCAGCAGCTCCCCGGACAGGGTGATGAACACTGAAGCTTTCTTT. As protein: CASSSPDRVMNTEAFF.

The chain joins TRBV6-1 to TRBJ1-2; TRBD1 is a possible D gene (5 bases). Trimming removed 2 bases from V and 7 bases from J, with 14 bases in between. CDR3 length equals 14 residues. Germline CDR1 is MNHNS and CDR2 is SASEGT. CDR3 amino acids: CASSESGRAAGYTF. The DNA for the CDR3 is TGTGCCAGCAGTGAATCAGGCAGGGCGGCTGGCTACACCTTC.

V and J are TRBV6-5 and TRBJ2-7, with D perhaps TRBD1 (6 bases). This CDR3 comprises 13 residues. The V end was cut by 6 bases, the J end by 6 bases, with 15 bases between. Per germline, CDR1 MNHEY and CDR2 SVGAGI. This CDR3 reads CASSPGQSLEQYF. The DNA for the CDR3 is TGTGCCAGCAGCCCAGGACAGAGCCTCGAGCAGTACTTC.

The rearrangement links TRBV12-1 to TRBJ2-5; the table calls TRBD2, which could not be checked here. TRBV12-1 is reported as a pseudogene. The CDR3 runs to 16 residues. Here the CDR3 reads CASSLALGRGKETQYF. CDR3 coding DNA: TGTGCCAGCAGCTTGGCTCTGGGGCGGGGGAAGGAGACCCAGTACTTC.

The chain has TRBV29-1 and TRBJ2-5; no clear D gene. CDR1 and CDR2 (germline): SQVTM, ANQGSEA. The V end was cut by 1 base, the J end by 13 bases, with 13 bases between. The CDR3 is 11 residues long. The CDR3 loop is CSVEVYESRYF. The CDR3 coding sequence is TGCAGCGTTGAAGTTTACGAGTCCCGGTACTTC.

The gene calls are TRBV6-1 and TRBJ1-5, with 7 bases identical to TRBD1. The CDR3 consists of 14 residues. CDR1 MNHNS and CDR2 SASEGT come from the germline V gene. Losses at the gene ends were 9 bases for V and 3 bases for J; bases not matched to a gene: 8. The CDR3 nucleotides read TGTGCCAGGAGTAGACAGGGAGTCAATCAGCCCCAGCATTTT. Its translation: CARSRQGVNQPQHF.

This clone was seen a handful of times. The rearrangement uses TRBV19 and TRBJ1-5; D gene ambiguous. This CDR3 spans 14 amino acids. CDR1 is LNHDA, CDR2 SQIVND, per germline (reference sequence). V was trimmed by 4 bases and J by 6 bases, leaving 13 bases between them. In DNA, the CDR3 is TGTGCCAGTAGTAAGTTGGGAGTGAGTCAGCCCCAGCATTTT. It is translated as CASSKLGVSQPQHF.

CDR3 in amino acids: CAISGGMVRGRRNTEAFF. In DNA, the CDR3 is TGTGCCATCAGTGGTGGTATGGTCAGGGGGCGAAGGAACACTGAAGCTTTCTTT. The chain has TRBV10-3 and TRBJ1-1, with 8 positions matching TRBD1. CDR3 length: 18 residues. J lost 1 base, V lost 4 bases, and 14 bases had no gene match. Germline CDR1 and CDR2: ENHRY and SYGVKD.

The table lists this clone with a few counts. The sample contains more than one DNA sequence encoding this CDR3. V gene TRBV5-1 combines with J gene TRBJ2-7; D may be TRBD1 (6 bases). Germline-derived CDR1 and CDR2 are SGHRS and YFSETQ. The CDR3 covers 13 residues. V was shortened by 1 base and J by 3 bases, with 8 bases between the two germline ends. As DNA, the CDR3 is TGCGCCAGCAGCTTGACAGGGAACTACGAGCAGTACTTC. Residues: CASSLTGNYEQYF.

This chain connects TRBV20-1 to TRBJ2-7; D might be TRBD1 (5 bases). Germline V gives CDR1 DFQATT, CDR2 SNEGSKA (reference sequence). V gave up 4 bases and J gave up 5 bases, with 9 bases separating them. The CDR3 loop spans 11 amino acids. The CDR3 DNA follows: TGCAGTGCTATGACAGTTAACGAGCAGTACTTC. Translating gives CSAMTVNEQYF.

The rearrangement uses TRBV5-6 and TRBJ2-3, with 11 bases identical to TRBD2. The CDR3 covers 16 residues. Germline lookup yields CDR1 SGHDT and CDR2 YYEEEE. V lost 0 bases to trimming and J lost 5 bases; unmatched junction nucleotides: 5. The CDR3: CASSLAASGGRDTQYF. DNA for the CDR3: TGTGCCAGCAGCTTGGCGGCTAGCGGGGGGCGAGATACGCAGTATTTT.

V gene TRBV7-3 combines with J gene TRBJ2-2, with 7 bases fitting TRBD2. The CDR3 sequence is 16 residues long. Per germline, CDR1 SGHTA and CDR2 FQGTGA. V was pared by 2 bases and J by 4 bases, with 7 bases of the junction left unmatched. CDR3 nucleotides: TGTGCCAGCAGCTTACACGAAGGCGGGGGCACCGGGGAGCTGTTTTTT. Its translation is CASSLHEGGGTGELFF.

This clone was picked up a small number of times. The V call is TRBV9, the J call TRBJ1-1; weak D call: TRBD1 (6 bases). Germline V gene lookup returns CDR1 SGDLS and CDR2 YYNGEE. Between the trimmed V and J ends, which lost 0 bases and 8 bases, there was a span of 11 bases. This CDR3 spans 13 amino acids. CDR3 amino acids: CASSVDWTAEAFF. The CDR3 DNA sequence: TGTGCCAGCAGCGTAGATTGGACAGCCGAAGCTTTCTTT.

The V gene is TRBV15, the J gene TRBJ1-4; 9 positions agree with TRBD1. V lost 1 base to trimming and J lost 7 bases; unmatched junction nucleotides: 7. In germline, CDR1 is LNHNV, CDR2 YYDKDF (reference sequence). This CDR3 is built from 16 residues. This CDR3 reads CATSRGRTGEGEKLFF. CDR3 DNA sequence: TGTGCCACCAGCAGAGGTCGGACAGGGGAGGGTGAAAAACTGTTTTTT.

Here the CDR3 DNA reads TGTGCCAGCAGCCTCCGCCGGGTAATAAGCACAGATACGCAGTATTTT. Its protein product is CASSLRRVISTDTQYF. This chain links TRBV5-6 with TRBJ2-3; D gene uncertain. Trimming stripped 4 bases from V and 0 bases from J, with 15 bases between. The CDR3 sequence is 16 residues long. Per germline, CDR1 SGHDT and CDR2 YYEEEE.

This sequence joins TRBV18 and TRBJ1-1, with D possibly TRBD1 on 6 matching bases. The CDR3 totals 15 residues. Between the trimmed V and J ends, which lost 5 bases and 10 bases, there was a span of 23 bases. In germline, CDR1 is KGHSH, CDR2 LQKENI. The DNA for the CDR3 is TGTGCCAGCTCAGAAGGGGACAAAGGAAAGAAGGGAGCTTTCTTT. It translates to CASSEGDKGKKGAFF.

This clone was seen more than once but under ten times. The chain recombines TRBV7-9 with TRBJ2-7; 10 nucleotides match TRBD2. The CDR3 contains 16 residues. The V segment lost 5 bases and the J segment 4 bases; nucleotides outside the gene matches: 11. CDR1 is SEHNR, CDR2 FQNEAQ, per germline (reference sequence). CDR3 sequence (DNA): TGTGCCAGCAGCCCCTATGGGGCTAGCGGGGGTTACGAGCAGTACTTC. This sequence encodes CASSPYGASGGYEQYF.

V usage is TRBV25-1 and J usage is TRBJ1-2; D not resolved. The germline V gene has CDR1 MGHDK and CDR2 SYGVNS. There are 15 residues in the CDR3. Trimming stripped 2 bases from V and 6 bases from J, with 16 bases between. CDR3 residues: CASSEMAGPLNGYTF. The CDR3 coding sequence is TGTGCCAGCAGTGAAATGGCAGGTCCTTTAAATGGCTACACCTTC.

V usage is TRBV7-9 and J usage is TRBJ1-3; 7 bases match TRBD1. The CDR3 runs to 14 residues. Germline V gene data show CDR1 as SEHNR and CDR2 as FQNEAQ (reference sequence). Trimming cost V 1 base and J 3 bases; bases outside gene matches: 0. For the CDR3, the DNA is TGTGCCAGCAGCTTAGGACAGGGTGGAAACACCATATATTTT. This gives the protein CASSLGQGGNTIYF. The variable domain in full, with the rest retrieved from reference TRBV7-9 and TRBJ1-3, is DTGVSQNPRHKITKRGQNVTFRCDPISEHNRLYWYRQTLGQGPEFLTYFQNEAQLEKSRLLSDRFSAERPKGSFSTLEIQRTEQGDSAMYLCASSLGQGGNTIYFGEGSWLTVV.

A few counts support this clone. The J gene is TRBJ1-5, the V gene TRBV19; weak D call: TRBD1 (5 bases). Trimming left V 1 base short and J 4 bases short, with 11 bases between. CDR1 and CDR2 from the germline V gene are LNHDA and SQIVND (reference sequence). The CDR3 length is 15 residues. CDR3 DNA sequence: TGTGCCAGTAGTATAGTTCCAGGGTTGAATCAGCCCCAGCATTTT. Amino acid sequence: CASSIVPGLNQPQHF. Based on the CDR3 plus reference TRBV19 and TRBJ1-5, the full variable domain is DGGITQSPKYLFRKEGQNVTLSCEQNLNHDAMYWYRQDPGQGLRLIYYSQIVNDFQKGDIAEGYSVSREKKESFPLTVTSAQKNPTAFYLCASSIVPGLNQPQHFGDGTRLSIL.

CDR3: CSVERQGSFNVLTF. The CDR3 nucleotides are TGCAGCGTTGAAAGGCAGGGGTCCTTCAACGTCCTGACTTTC. This sequence joins TRBV29-1 and TRBJ2-6; D perhaps matches TRBD1 (6 bases). The V and J ends lost 2 bases and 9 bases respectively, with 14 bases between them. The CDR3 contains 14 residues. From germline, CDR1 is SQVTM and CDR2 ANQGSEA.

This chain links TRBV6-5 with TRBJ2-7; 8 bases map to TRBD1. The length of the CDR3 is 13 residues. In germline, CDR1 is MNHEY, CDR2 SVGAGI. V dropped 5 bases and J dropped 3; count of bases not matched to a gene: 3. The CDR3 here is CASSRQGNYEQYF. The CDR3 DNA reads as TGTGCCAGCAGTCGACAGGGGAACTACGAGCAGTACTTC.

This clone has a single count. This chain joins TRBV28 and TRBJ2-2; 7 positions agree with TRBD2. Unmatched junction bases numbered 5, after V lost 6 bases and J lost 4 bases. Germline V CDR1 and CDR2: MDHEN, SYDVKM. The CDR3 contains 14 residues. For the CDR3, the DNA is TGTGCCAGCAGCTGGGGGGGGTTCACCGGGGAGCTGTTTTTT. It translates to CASSWGGFTGELFF.